Listed below are T cell receptor beta chains from one sample, sequenced in a study of blood T cell repertoires in COVID-19. TCRdb keeps only in-frame clones here, not all; method: immunoSEQ multiplex PCR. Altogether about 390,000 clones are present, 87% being singletons, with the ten largest covering roughly a tenth. Sequencing was carried out using PBMCs or T cells enriched from blood (not recorded which). The receptor source for this set is a woman aged 50 to 60 who had recovered from COVID-19. The CDR3 runs from the conserved cysteine through the conserved F or W. D genes are given only for firm matches. Clone size is stated in some rows and not others, as once, few, many or a class when expanded.

d_gene,v_gene,abundance,j_gene,CDR3aa,CDR3nt
TRBD1,TRBV5-1,.,TRBJ1-5,CASSLGQGPQQPQHF,TGCGCCAGCAGCTTGGGACAGGGTCCTCAGCAGCCCCAGCATTTT
.,TRBV5-8,.,TRBJ1-1,CASRLPDRRAFF,TGTGCCAGCAGGTTGCCGGACAGACGGGCTTTCTTT
TRBD2,TRBV5-8,.,TRBJ2-3,CASSLGTSEPDTQYF,TGTGCCAGCAGCTTAGGGACTAGCGAACCAGATACGCAGTATTTT
.,TRBV28,.,TRBJ2-5,CASSFAVETQYF,TGTGCCAGCAGTTTCGCGGTTGAGACCCAGTACTTC
TRBD2,TRBV5-5,few,TRBJ2-1,CASSLRGLAGGMNEQFF,TGTGCCAGCAGCTTGCGAGGACTAGCGGGGGGGATGAATGAGCAGTTCTTC
.,TRBV15,.,TRBJ1-2,CATSRDMENYGYTF,TGTGCCACCAGCAGAGATATGGAGAACTATGGCTACACCTTC
.,TRBV29-1,.,TRBJ1-1,CSVALGRTLAAEAFF,TGCAGCGTTGCCCTTGGACGGACACTCGCCGCTGAAGCTTTCTTT
TRBD1,TRBV28,.,TRBJ1-1,CASRDRRNTEAFF,TGTGCCAGCAGGGACAGGAGGAACACTGAAGCTTTCTTT
TRBD2,TRBV11-1,.,TRBJ2-2,CASSLRGGRRELFF,TGTGCCAGCAGCTTACGGGGGGGCCGGCGGGAGCTGTTTTTT
TRBD1,TRBV23-1,.,TRBJ2-7,CASSQGLGTAYEQYF,TGCGCCAGCAGTCAAGGGCTAGGGACAGCTTACGAGCAGTACTTC
.,TRBV4-1,few,TRBJ2-1,CASSQQQVPRFNEQFF,TGCGCCAGCAGCCAACAACAGGTCCCTCGGTTCAATGAGCAGTTCTTC
TRBD1,TRBV7-2,.,TRBJ1-2,CASSLAQGTYGYTF,TGTGCCAGCAGCTTAGCACAGGGGACCTATGGCTACACCTTC
TRBD1,TRBV2,.,TRBJ1-4,CASSEALRGLANEKLFF,TGTGCCAGCAGTGAAGCGCTTAGGGGGCTAGCTAATGAAAAACTGTTTTTT
.,TRBV11-2,.,TRBJ2-7,CASSWDFGAYEQYF,TGTGCCAGCAGCTGGGACTTCGGAGCATACGAGCAGTACTTC
TRBD1,TRBV6-5,.,TRBJ1-6,CASSLAAGGSPLHF,TGTGCCAGCAGTTTAGCGGCAGGGGGGTCACCCCTCCACTTT
TRBD2,TRBV28,.,TRBJ2-7,CASTLGREQYF,TGTGCCAGCACACTCGGGAGGGAGCAGTACTTC
.,TRBV5-6,.,TRBJ1-2,CASKGLFGYTF,TGTGCCAGCAAAGGACTTTTTGGCTACACCTTC
.,TRBV7-9,.,TRBJ1-2,CASSARTAGYTF,TGTGCCAGCAGCGCTCGGACTGCTGGCTACACCTTC
TRBD1,TRBV28,once,TRBJ1-5,CASSLTGGGLQPQHF,TGTGCCAGCAGTCTAACAGGGGGGGGCCTGCAGCCCCAGCATTTT
TRBD1,TRBV5-4,.,TRBJ1-1,CASSWGTVMNTEAFF,TGTGCCAGCAGCTGGGGGACAGTAATGAACACTGAAGCTTTCTTT
TRBD1,TRBV19,.,TRBJ1-1,CASSTGGVGTEAFF,TGTGCCAGTAGCACAGGGGGCGTCGGCACTGAAGCTTTCTTT
.,TRBV7-9,.,TRBJ2-3,CASSPSGLQDTQYF,TGTGCCAGCAGCCCCTCGGGACTGCAAGATACGCAGTATTTT
TRBD2,TRBV5-6,.,TRBJ2-5,CASLGLAGNGTQYF,TGTGCCAGCCTCGGACTAGCGGGGAATGGGACCCAGTACTTC
.,TRBV19,.,TRBJ1-2,CASSTGYGYTF,TGTGCCAGTAGTACAGGGTATGGCTACACCTTC
.,TRBV24-1,.,TRBJ1-5,CATSDPTESPLQPQHF,TGTGCCACCAGTGACCCTACAGAGTCCCCACTTCAGCCCCAGCATTTT
.,TRBV28,.,TRBJ1-2,CASSFDSGINYGYTF,TGTGCCAGCAGTTTCGATAGCGGGATAAACTATGGCTACACCTTC
TRBD1,TRBV18,.,TRBJ1-2,CASSPNGYGQGGYGYTF,TGTGCCAGCTCACCAAATGGGTACGGACAGGGAGGCTATGGCTACACCTTC
.,TRBV4-1,.,TRBJ1-4,CASSQDGHPGEKLFF,TGCGCCAGCAGCCAAGATGGCCACCCGGGGGAAAAACTGTTTTTT
.,TRBV6-1,few,TRBJ2-7,CASSEVAGPYEQYF,TGTGCCAGCAGTGAAGTGGCGGGCCCCTACGAGCAGTACTTC
TRBD1,TRBV5-4,.,TRBJ1-1,CASSFGGQGTTFF,TGTGCCAGCAGCTTTGGGGGACAGGGAACTACTTTCTTT
.,TRBV7-3,.,TRBJ1-6,CASSLLGQHNSPLHF,TGTGCCAGCAGCTTACTGGGCCAGCATAATTCACCCCTCCACTTT
TRBD1,TRBV14,few,TRBJ1-6,CASSRSQGVSSPLHF,TGTGCCAGCAGCCGTTCACAGGGGGTAAGCTCACCCCTCCACTTT
TRBD1,TRBV5-1,once,TRBJ2-1,CASSGTGVNEQFF,TGCGCCAGCTCCGGGACAGGGGTTAATGAGCAGTTCTTC
TRBD2,TRBV5-5,once,TRBJ2-2,CASSLESSGGNTGELFF,TGTGCCAGCAGCTTGGAGTCTAGCGGGGGGAACACCGGGGAGCTGTTTTTT
TRBD1,TRBV29-1,.,TRBJ1-3,CSIADRGQGNTIYF,TGCAGCATAGCGGACAGGGGGCAAGGAAACACCATATATTTT
.,TRBV5-4,once,TRBJ1-6,CASSPGGDYNSPLHF,TGTGCCAGCAGCCCCGGGGGGGACTATAATTCACCCCTCCACTTT
.,TRBV29-1,.,TRBJ1-1,CSASTVLVGDEAFF,TGCAGCGCCAGCACTGTGCTCGTCGGGGATGAAGCTTTCTTT
TRBD1,TRBV10-3,few,TRBJ1-1,CAIRPTGASTEAFF,TGTGCCATCAGGCCCACAGGGGCGAGTACTGAAGCTTTCTTT
.,TRBV5-1,.,TRBJ1-1,CASSLGTDSEAFF,TGCGCCAGCAGCTTGGGTACGGACAGTGAAGCTTTCTTT
.,TRBV2,.,TRBJ1-6,CASHLQGKNSPLHF,TGTGCCAGCCACCTACAGGGCAAGAATTCACCCCTCCACTTT
.,TRBV27,.,TRBJ2-7,CASTNIQGYEQYF,TGTGCCAGCACAAACATACAGGGCTACGAGCAGTACTTC
.,TRBV18,.,TRBJ2-7,CASSPRQYSYEQYF,TGTGCCAGCTCACCACGGCAGTATTCCTACGAGCAGTACTTC
TRBD2,TRBV5-4,once,TRBJ2-7,CASSSGGKYEQYF,TGTGCCAGCAGTTCGGGAGGGAAATACGAGCAGTACTTC
.,TRBV6-2/TRBV6-3,.,TRBJ2-7,CASSGGAGRPRYF,TGTGCCAGCAGTGGAGGGGCAGGGCGCCCCAGGTACTTC
.,TRBV29-1,few,TRBJ1-3,CSVDSSGNTIYF,TGCAGCGTTGACAGCTCTGGAAACACCATATATTTT
.,TRBV19,.,TRBJ1-3,CASSLTAPGNTIYF,TGTGCCAGTAGTCTAACAGCTCCTGGAAACACCATATATTTT
.,TRBV5-6,.,TRBJ1-2,CASSTTLTGVGYTF,TGTGCCAGCAGTACGACCCTGACAGGAGTCGGCTACACCTTC
TRBD1,TRBV9,.,TRBJ1-2,CASSKGQGAYGYTF,TGTGCCAGCAGCAAGGGACAGGGGGCTTATGGCTACACCTTC
.,TRBV4-1,.,TRBJ2-1,CASSQEGPEQFF,TGCGCCAGCAGCCAAGAGGGGCCAGAGCAGTTCTTC
.,TRBV5-1,once,TRBJ2-1,CASRLDRRGNEQFF,TGCGCCAGCAGGCTAGACAGAAGAGGAAATGAGCAGTTCTTC
.,TRBV4-2,.,TRBJ2-7,CASSQSGIGLYF,TGTGCCAGCAGCCAATCCGGGATTGGCTTGTACTTC
TRBD1,TRBV3-1/TRBV3-2,few,TRBJ1-3,CASSQGTGNAGNTIYF,TGTGCCAGCAGCCAAGGGACAGGGAACGCTGGAAACACCATATATTTT
.,TRBV27,.,TRBJ1-5,CASSLGPSNQPQHF,TGTGCCAGCAGTTTAGGCCCCAGCAATCAGCCCCAGCATTTT
.,TRBV27,.,TRBJ2-7,CASSFLSSYEQYF,TGTGCCAGCAGTTTCCTTAGCTCCTACGAGCAGTACTTC
.,TRBV27,.,TRBJ2-1,CASSLGPGRNEQFF,TGTGCCAGCAGTTTGGGTCCAGGTAGGAATGAGCAGTTCTTC
TRBD1,TRBV24-1,.,TRBJ2-1,CATSDSRTGWGNEQFF,TGTGCCACCAGTGATTCCAGGACAGGGTGGGGCAATGAGCAGTTCTTC
TRBD1,TRBV4-3,.,TRBJ1-1,CASSRTGVSTEAFF,TGCGCCAGCAGCCGCACAGGGGTTTCCACTGAAGCTTTCTTT
.,TRBV30,.,TRBJ1-2,CASRTAEFQGYTF,TGTGCCTCCCGAACCGCGGAGTTCCAGGGCTACACCTTC
.,TRBV19,.,TRBJ1-2,CASSREGGYGYTF,TGTGCCAGCTCCAGGGAGGGTGGCTATGGCTACACCTTC